This T cell receptor (beta chain) originates from a study of blood T cell repertoires in COVID-19. Study as a whole: Sources were T cells, B-cell-depleted T cells, or PBMCs; the material itself was cDNA or gDNA.

Those who participated ranged in age from roughly 18 to 89 years and resided in 20 to 30 US areas. Participants had their cohort set by participant-reported clinical history. In Cohort 3, a recovered donor had either two negative PCRs, clearance, or symptom resolution. By sample fraction, this clone is medium-sized. The length of the CDR3 is 13 residues. Germline V gives CDR1 LGHDT, CDR2 YNNKEL (reference sequence). The germline V and J ends were trimmed by 4 bases and 3 bases, with 10 bases remaining between them. Generated by immunoSEQ multiplex PCR, the TCRdb table keeps only in-frame clones and is missing some. Of approximately 170,000 clones in the sample, roughly 80% are singletons; the top ten hold roughly 8%.

The sample comprised PBMCs or T cells enriched from blood (not recorded which). This sequence originates from a woman aged 50 to 60 who had recovered from COVID-19. The gene calls are TRBV3-1 (or the pseudogene TRBV3-2) and TRBJ2-7, with unresolved D. CDR3 DNA sequence: TGTGCCAGCAGCCCGTATCGAGGCTACGAGCAGTACTTC. It encodes CASSPYRGYEQYF.